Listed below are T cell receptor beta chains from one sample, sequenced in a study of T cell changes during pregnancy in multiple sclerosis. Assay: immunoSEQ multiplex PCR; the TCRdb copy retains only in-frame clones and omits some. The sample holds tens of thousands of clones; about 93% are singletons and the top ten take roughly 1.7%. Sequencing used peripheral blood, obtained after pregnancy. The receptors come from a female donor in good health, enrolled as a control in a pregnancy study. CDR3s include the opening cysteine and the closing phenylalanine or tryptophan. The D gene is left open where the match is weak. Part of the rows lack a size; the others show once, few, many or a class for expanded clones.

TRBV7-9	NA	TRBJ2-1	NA	CASSIEHNEQFF	TGTGCCAGCAGCATCGAGCACAATGAGCAGTTCTTC
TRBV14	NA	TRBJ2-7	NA	CASSVAGTATYEQYF	TGTGCCAGCAGCGTAGCCGGGACTGCCACCTACGAGCAGTACTTC
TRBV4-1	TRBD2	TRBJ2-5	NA	CASSRTSGGETQYF	TGCGCCAGCAGCCGGACTAGCGGAGGGGAGACCCAGTACTTC
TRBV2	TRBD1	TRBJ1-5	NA	CASSLDRGGGQPQHF	TGTGCCAGCAGTCTGGACAGGGGCGGGGGTCAGCCCCAGCATTTT
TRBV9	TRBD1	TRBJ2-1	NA	CASSVATLTGEHNEQFF	TGTGCCAGCAGCGTAGCTACCCTGACAGGGGAGCACAATGAGCAGTTCTTC
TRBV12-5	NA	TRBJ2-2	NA	CASGLVEGANTGELFF	TGTGCTAGTGGTTTGGTAGAGGGGGCGAACACCGGGGAGCTGTTTTTT
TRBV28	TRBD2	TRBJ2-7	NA	CASSFSKGGGLKLSNYEQYF	TGTGCCAGCAGTTTCTCAAAGGGCGGGGGGCTCAAGCTTAGTAACTACGAGCAGTACTTC
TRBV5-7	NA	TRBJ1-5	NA	CASSLPGAHGNQPQHF	TGTGCCAGCAGCTTGCCAGGGGCTCACGGCAATCAGCCCCAGCATTTT
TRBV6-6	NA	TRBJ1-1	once	CASTQQGGETEAFF	TGTGCCAGCACACAACAGGGCGGAGAAACTGAAGCTTTCTTT
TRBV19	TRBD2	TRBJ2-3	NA	CASSMTSGSFADTQYF	TGTGCCAGTAGTATGACTAGCGGGAGTTTCGCAGATACGCAGTATTTT
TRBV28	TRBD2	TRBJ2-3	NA	CASTPRLRGGDTQYF	TGTGCCAGCACTCCCCGGTTGCGGGGGGGGGATACGCAGTATTTT
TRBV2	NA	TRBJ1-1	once	CASSDRGPDAFF	TGTGCCAGCAGTGACAGGGGCCCCGACGCTTTCTTT
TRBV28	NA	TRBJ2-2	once	CASSLSPHEVGELFF	TGTGCCAGCAGTTTATCCCCCCACGAGGTCGGGGAGCTGTTTTTT
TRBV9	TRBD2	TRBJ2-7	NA	CASSVSSGYEQYF	TGTGCCAGCAGCGTATCTAGCGGCTACGAGCAGTACTTC
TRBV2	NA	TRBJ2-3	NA	CASWKGPRTDTQYF	TGTGCCAGCTGGAAGGGGCCCCGCACAGATACGCAGTATTTT
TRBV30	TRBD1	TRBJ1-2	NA	CAWSAPTRTGHYGYTF	TGTGCCTGGAGTGCACCGACTAGGACAGGGCACTATGGCTACACCTTC
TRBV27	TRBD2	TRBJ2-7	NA	CASSLLRAGGSYEQYF	TGTGCCAGCAGTTTATTACGAGCGGGAGGATCCTACGAGCAGTACTTC
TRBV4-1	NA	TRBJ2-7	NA	CASSLGHTGSDEQYF	TGCGCCAGCAGCCTGGGGCACACAGGAAGCGACGAGCAGTACTTC
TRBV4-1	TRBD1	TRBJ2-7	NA	CASSQGQGENYEQYF	TGCGCCAGCAGCCAGGGACAGGGTGAGAACTACGAGCAGTACTTC
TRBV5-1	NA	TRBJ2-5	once	CASSVTGTREETQYF	TGCGCCAGCAGCGTCACCGGGACACGTGAGGAGACCCAGTACTTC
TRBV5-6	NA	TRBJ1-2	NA	CASGGGVYTF	TGTGCCAGCGGGGGGGGCGTCTACACCTTC
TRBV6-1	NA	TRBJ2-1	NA	CASSEAGGATGRLQFF	TGTGCCAGCAGTGAAGCAGGCGGGGCCACCGGAAGATTGCAGTTCTTC
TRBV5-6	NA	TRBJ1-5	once	CASSWGGRGGNQPQHF	TGTGCCAGCAGTTGGGGGGGCAGGGGTGGCAATCAGCCCCAGCATTTT
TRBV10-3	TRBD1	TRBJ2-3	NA	CAISGDRGYTDTQYF	TGTGCCATCAGTGGGGACAGGGGCTACACAGATACGCAGTATTTT
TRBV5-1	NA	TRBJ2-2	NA	CASSLGAFANTGELFF	TGCGCCAGCAGCTTGGGAGCGTTCGCGAACACCGGGGAGCTGTTTTTT
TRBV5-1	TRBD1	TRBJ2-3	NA	CASSLEGTGVTDTQYF	TGCGCCAGCAGCTTGGAAGGGACAGGGGTCACAGATACGCAGTATTTT
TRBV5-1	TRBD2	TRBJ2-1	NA	CASSLGWLAGNNEQFF	TGCGCCAGCAGCTTGGGGTGGCTAGCGGGTAACAATGAGCAGTTCTTC
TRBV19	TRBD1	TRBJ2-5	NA	CASSSGTGGQTQYF	TGTGCCAGTAGCTCCGGGACAGGGGGCCAGACCCAGTACTTC
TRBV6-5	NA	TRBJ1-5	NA	CASSYSSTQPQHF	TGTGCCAGCAGTTACTCGAGTACTCAGCCCCAGCATTTT
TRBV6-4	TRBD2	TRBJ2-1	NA	CASSDSSGSPIEQFF	TGTGCCAGCAGTGACTCTAGCGGGAGTCCAATTGAGCAGTTCTTC
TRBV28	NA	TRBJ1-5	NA	CASSLGGTAQPQHF	TGTGCCAGCAGTTTAGGGGGGACGGCTCAGCCCCAGCATTTT
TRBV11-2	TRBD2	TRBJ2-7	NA	CASSFGLAFSYEQYF	TGTGCCAGCAGCTTTGGACTAGCGTTCTCCTACGAGCAGTACTTC
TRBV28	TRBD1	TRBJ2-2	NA	CASSSGQGMGAGELFF	TGTGCCAGCAGTTCCGGACAGGGGATGGGGGCCGGGGAGCTGTTTTTT
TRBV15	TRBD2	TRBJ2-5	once	CATTLGGAGETQYF	TGTGCCACCACACTCGGGGGGGCGGGGGAGACCCAGTACTTC
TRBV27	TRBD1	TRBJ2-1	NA	CASSLQNPGQGYNEQFF	TGTGCCAGCAGTTTACAAAATCCGGGACAGGGTTACAATGAGCAGTTCTTC
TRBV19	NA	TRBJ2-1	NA	CASSPALAATPAEQFF	TGTGCCAGTAGCCCTGCGCTAGCCGCCACCCCAGCTGAGCAGTTCTTC
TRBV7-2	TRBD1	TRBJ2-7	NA	CASSHGTGVDEQYF	TGTGCCAGCAGCCACGGGACAGGGGTCGACGAGCAGTACTTC
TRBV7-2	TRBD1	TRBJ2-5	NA	CASSLNVGTGLQETQYF	TGTGCCAGCAGCTTAAATGTCGGGACAGGTCTTCAAGAGACCCAGTACTTC
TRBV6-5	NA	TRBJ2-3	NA	CATRAQDSTDTQYF	TGTGCCACCAGAGCACAGGATAGCACAGATACGCAGTATTTT
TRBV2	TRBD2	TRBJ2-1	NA	CASSRAAHPSGNEQFF	TGTGCCAGCAGCCGGGCAGCTCACCCTAGCGGAAATGAGCAGTTCTTC
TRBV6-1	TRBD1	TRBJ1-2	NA	CASRLDRTPNYGYTF	TGTGCCAGCAGATTGGACAGGACCCCTAACTATGGCTACACCTTC
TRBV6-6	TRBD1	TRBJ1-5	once	CASSRDRSYSNQPQHF	TGTGCCAGCAGTAGGGACAGAAGCTATAGCAATCAGCCCCAGCATTTT
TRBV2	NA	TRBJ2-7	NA	CASSELEGPLSYEQYF	TGTGCCAGCAGTGAATTGGAGGGACCCCTCTCCTACGAGCAGTACTTC
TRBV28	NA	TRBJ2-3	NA	CASRRQKSTDTQYF	TGTGCCAGCAGACGACAGAAGAGCACAGATACGCAGTATTTT
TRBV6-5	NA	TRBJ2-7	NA	CASSYSIGRVSYEQYF	TGTGCCAGCAGTTACTCGATTGGGCGGGTCTCCTACGAGCAGTACTTC
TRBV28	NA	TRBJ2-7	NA	CASSFSQGYEQYF	TGTGCCAGCAGTTTTTCACAGGGCTACGAGCAGTACTTC
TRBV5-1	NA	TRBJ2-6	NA	CASMIAPGAGANVLTF	TGCGCCAGCATGATCGCCCCGGGAGCTGGGGCCAACGTCCTGACTTTC
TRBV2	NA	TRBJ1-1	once	CASSEYILVLNTEAFF	TGTGCCAGCAGTGAATACATCCTCGTGCTGAACACTGAAGCTTTCTTT
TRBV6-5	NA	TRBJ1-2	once	CASCPLQDLFYGYTF	TGTGCCAGCTGCCCACTACAAGACCTTTTTTATGGCTACACCTTC
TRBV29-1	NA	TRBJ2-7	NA	CSVEGWGGYEQYF	TGCAGCGTTGAGGGGTGGGGAGGCTACGAGCAGTACTTC
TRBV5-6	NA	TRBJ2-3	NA	CASSLNRGGSSTDTQYF	TGTGCCAGCAGCTTAAATAGAGGGGGATCCAGCACAGATACGCAGTATTTT
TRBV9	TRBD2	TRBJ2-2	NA	CASSFTSGSKYHTGELFF	TGTGCCAGCAGCTTTACTAGCGGGAGTAAATATCACACCGGGGAGCTGTTTTTT
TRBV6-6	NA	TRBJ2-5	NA	CASSPGSQETQYF	TGTGCCAGCAGTCCCGGGAGTCAGGAGACCCAGTACTTC
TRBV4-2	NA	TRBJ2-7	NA	CASSQGTESSSYEQYF	TGTGCCAGCAGCCAAGGGACAGAGAGCAGTTCCTACGAGCAGTACTTC
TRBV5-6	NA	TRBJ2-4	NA	CASSLGSGLAKNIQYF	TGTGCCAGCAGCTTAGGCAGTGGACTAGCCAAAAACATTCAGTACTTC